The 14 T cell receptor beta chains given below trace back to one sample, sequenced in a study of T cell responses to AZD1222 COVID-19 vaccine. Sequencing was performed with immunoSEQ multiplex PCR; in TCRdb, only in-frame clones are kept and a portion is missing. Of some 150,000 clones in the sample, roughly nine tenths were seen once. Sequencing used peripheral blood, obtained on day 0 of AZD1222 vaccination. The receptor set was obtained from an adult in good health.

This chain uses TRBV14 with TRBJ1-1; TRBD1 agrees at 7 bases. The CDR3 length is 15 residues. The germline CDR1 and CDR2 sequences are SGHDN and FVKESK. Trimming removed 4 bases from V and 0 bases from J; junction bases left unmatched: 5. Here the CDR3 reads CASSLQGPMNTEAFF. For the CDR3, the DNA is TGTGCCAGCAGCCTACAGGGGCCCATGAACACTGAAGCTTTCTTT.

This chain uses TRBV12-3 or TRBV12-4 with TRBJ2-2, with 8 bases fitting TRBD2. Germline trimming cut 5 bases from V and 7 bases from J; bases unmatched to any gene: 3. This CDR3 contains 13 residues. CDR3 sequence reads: CASSRGGHGELFF. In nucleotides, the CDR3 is TGTGCCAGCAGTCGGGGGGGCCACGGGGAGCTGTTTTTT.

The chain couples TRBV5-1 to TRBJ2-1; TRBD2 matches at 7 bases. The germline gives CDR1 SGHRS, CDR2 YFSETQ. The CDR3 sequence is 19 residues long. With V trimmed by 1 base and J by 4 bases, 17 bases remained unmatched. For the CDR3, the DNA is TGCGCCAGCAGCTTGCCAGAACCCGGCGGGAGCCTTTCGTACAATGAGCAGTTCTTC. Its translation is CASSLPEPGGSLSYNEQFF.

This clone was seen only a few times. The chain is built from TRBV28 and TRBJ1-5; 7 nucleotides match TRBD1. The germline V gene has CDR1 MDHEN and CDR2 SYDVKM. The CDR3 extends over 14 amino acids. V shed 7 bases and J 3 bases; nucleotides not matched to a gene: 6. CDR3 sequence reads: CASTLTGYNQPQHF. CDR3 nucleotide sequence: TGTGCCAGCACTCTGACAGGGTACAATCAGCCCCAGCATTTT.

CDR3 loop: CASSLRQGGGTEAFF. In nucleotides, the CDR3 is TGTGCCAGTAGTCTCCGACAGGGCGGCGGCACTGAAGCTTTCTTT. The V call is TRBV19, the J call TRBJ1-1, with 7 bases aligning to TRBD1. Losses at the gene ends were 5 bases for V and 4 bases for J; bases not matched to a gene: 10. Germline V gene sequence: CDR1 LNHDA, CDR2 SQIVND (reference sequence). CDR3 length equals 15 residues.

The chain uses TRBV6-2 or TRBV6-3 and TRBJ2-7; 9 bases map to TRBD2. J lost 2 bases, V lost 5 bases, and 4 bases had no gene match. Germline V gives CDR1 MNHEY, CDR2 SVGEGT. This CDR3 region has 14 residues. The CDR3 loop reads CASSHLAGAYEQYF. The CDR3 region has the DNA TGTGCCAGCAGTCATTTAGCGGGGGCCTACGAGCAGTACTTC.

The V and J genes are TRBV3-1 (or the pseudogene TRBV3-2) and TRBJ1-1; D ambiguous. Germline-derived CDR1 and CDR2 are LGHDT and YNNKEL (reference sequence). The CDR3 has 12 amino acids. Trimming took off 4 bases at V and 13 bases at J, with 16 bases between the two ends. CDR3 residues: CASSLYGGIGFF. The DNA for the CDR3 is TGTGCCAGCAGCCTCTACGGTGGGATCGGTTTCTTT.

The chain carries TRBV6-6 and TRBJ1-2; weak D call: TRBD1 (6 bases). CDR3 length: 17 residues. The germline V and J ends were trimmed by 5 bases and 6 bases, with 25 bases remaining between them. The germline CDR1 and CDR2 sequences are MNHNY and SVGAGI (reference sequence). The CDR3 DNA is TGTGCCAGCAGTCCAAGGGGGGGGCTCGGTTACTCAGATGGCTACACCTTC. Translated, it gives CASSPRGGLGYSDGYTF.

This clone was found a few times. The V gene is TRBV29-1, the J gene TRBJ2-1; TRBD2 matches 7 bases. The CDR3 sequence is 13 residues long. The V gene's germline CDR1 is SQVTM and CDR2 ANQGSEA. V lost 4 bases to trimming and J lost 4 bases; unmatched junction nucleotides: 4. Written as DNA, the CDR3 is TGCAGCGTTGGGTCTAGCGGATACAATGAGCAGTTCTTC. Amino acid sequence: CSVGSSGYNEQFF.

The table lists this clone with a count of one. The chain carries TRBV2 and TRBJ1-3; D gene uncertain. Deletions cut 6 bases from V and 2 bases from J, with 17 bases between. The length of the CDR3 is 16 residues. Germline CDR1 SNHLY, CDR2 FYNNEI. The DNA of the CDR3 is TGTGCCAGCAGATGGCAAGGAGGTCCCACTGGAAACACCATATATTTT. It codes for CASRWQGGPTGNTIYF. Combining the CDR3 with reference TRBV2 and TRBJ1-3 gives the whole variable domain EPEVTQTPSHQVTQMGQEVILRCVPISNHLYFYWYRQILGQKVEFLVSFYNNEISEKSEIFDDQFSVERPDGSNFTLKIRSTKLEDSAMYFCASRWQGGPTGNTIYFGEGSWLTVV.

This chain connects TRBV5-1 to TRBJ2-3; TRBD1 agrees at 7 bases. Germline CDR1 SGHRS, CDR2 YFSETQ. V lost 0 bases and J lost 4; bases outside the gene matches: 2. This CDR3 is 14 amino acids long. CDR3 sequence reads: CASSLADRADTQYF. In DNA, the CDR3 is TGCGCCAGCAGCTTGGCAGACAGGGCAGATACGCAGTATTTT.

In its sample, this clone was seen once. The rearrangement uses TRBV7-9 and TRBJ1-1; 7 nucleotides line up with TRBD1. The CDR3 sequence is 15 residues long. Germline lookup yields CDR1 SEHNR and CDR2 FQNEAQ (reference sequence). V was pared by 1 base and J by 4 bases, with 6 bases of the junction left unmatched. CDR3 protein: CASSLGPGGRTEAFF. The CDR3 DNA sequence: TGTGCCAGCAGCTTAGGGCCAGGGGGTCGCACTGAAGCTTTCTTT.

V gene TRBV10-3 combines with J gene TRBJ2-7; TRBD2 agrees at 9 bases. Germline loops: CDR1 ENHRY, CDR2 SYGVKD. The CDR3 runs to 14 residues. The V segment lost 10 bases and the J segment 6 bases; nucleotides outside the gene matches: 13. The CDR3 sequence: CATGAGGEFGEQYF. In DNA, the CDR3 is TGTGCCACCGGAGCGGGAGGAGAGTTTGGCGAGCAGTACTTC.

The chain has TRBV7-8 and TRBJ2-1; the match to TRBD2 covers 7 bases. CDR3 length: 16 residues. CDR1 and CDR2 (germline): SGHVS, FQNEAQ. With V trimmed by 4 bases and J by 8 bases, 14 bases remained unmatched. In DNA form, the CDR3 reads TGTGCCAGCAGCTCAAGCGGGGAGCGGTTGGGCGATGAGCAGTTCTTC. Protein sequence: CASSSSGERLGDEQFF.